This T cell receptor (beta chain) was observed in a study of OX40 agonist ivuxolimab in advanced cancers. Overall study findings and caveats: Compared with others, partial responders at 0.1-3.0 mg/kg displayed clonal expansion among the lowest. Researchers did not determine the expanded peripheral T cells' antigen specificity.

TCRdb's table, derived via immunoSEQ multiplex PCR, lists solely in-frame clones and lacks some. There are around 56,000 clones in the sample; more than 75% occur only once, and approximately 1.1% lies in the top ten. V was clipped by 4 bases and J by 6 bases, with 12 bases between them. CDR3 length: 12 amino acids. Germline assignment: CDR1 SQVTM and CDR2 ANQGSEA. Concerning this clone: The antigen remains unidentified.

The chain employs TRBV29-1 and TRBJ1-2, with D perhaps TRBD1 (5 bases). This clonotype was sampled from an adult with an advanced solid tumor such as melanoma, head and neck, liver or kidney cancer. The sample was CD4+ or CD8+ T cells sorted from blood, taken in a trial of the OX40 agonist ivuxolimab. The CDR3 is CSVVGLGDGYTF. As DNA, the CDR3 is TGCAGCGTTGTTGGCCTAGGGGATGGCTACACCTTC. The complete variable domain, with remaining parts taken from reference TRBV29-1 and TRBJ1-2, reads SAVISQKPSRDICQRGTSLTIQCQVDSQVTMMFWYRQQPGQSLTLIATANQGSEATYESGFVIDKFPISRPNLTFSTLTVSNMSPEDSSIYLCSVVGLGDGYTFGSGTRLTVV.